Following are 8 T cell receptor beta chains from one sample sequenced in a study of T cell responses to AZD1222 COVID-19 vaccine. Generated by immunoSEQ multiplex PCR, the TCRdb table keeps only in-frame clones and is missing some. The data contain over 100,000 clones, roughly 93% of them singletons. The material sequenced was peripheral blood, taken 28 days after the second AZD1222 dose. These receptors originate from an adult who received the AZD1222 COVID-19 vaccine.

This rearrangement joins TRBV7-8 to TRBJ2-3; D is unclear. The CDR3 is 12 amino acids. CDR1 is SGHVS and CDR2 is FQNEAQ in the germline V gene. V lost 5 bases and J 5 bases, leaving 8 bases between the germline ends. DNA for the CDR3: TGTGCCAGCAGCCTGCGATTAGATACGCAGTATTTT. It is translated as CASSLRLDTQYF.

J is TRBJ1-1 and V is TRBV25-1; no definite D call. Germline values: CDR1 MGHDK, CDR2 SYGVNS. The V end was cut by 0 bases, the J end by 2 bases, with 4 bases between. This CDR3 has 13 amino acids. CDR3 sequence (DNA): TGTGCCAGCAGTGAATATCGAAACACTGAAGCTTTCTTT. Protein product: CASSEYRNTEAFF.

This rearrangement joins TRBV27 to TRBJ2-7; D may correspond to TRBD1 or TRBD2 (5 bases each). The V end was cut by 6 bases, the J end by 6 bases, with 12 bases between. Germline loops: CDR1 MNHEY, CDR2 SMNVEV (reference sequence). The CDR3 is 12 residues long. The CDR3 here is CASSGMRGEQYF. Written as DNA, the CDR3 is TGTGCCAGCAGCGGGATGAGGGGCGAGCAGTACTTC.

The V gene is TRBV28, the J gene TRBJ2-5, with TRBD1 as a possible D gene (8 bases). This CDR3 spans 14 amino acids. V lost 5 bases and J lost 4, with 14 bases in between. Germline V gives CDR1 MDHEN, CDR2 SYDVKM. The CDR3 region has the DNA TGTGCCAGCAGTCCAACAGGGGGGGGAGAGACCCAGTACTTC. It is translated as CASSPTGGGETQYF.

This chain connects TRBV27 to TRBJ2-3; 14 positions agree with TRBD2. The CDR3 is made up of 20 amino acids. Germline V gene sequence: CDR1 MNHEY, CDR2 SMNVEV (reference sequence). The V and J ends lost 2 bases and 2 bases, in that order; junction bases with no gene match: 12. The CDR3 DNA is TGTGCCAGCAGTTTACTGGGACTAGCGGGAGCCCTACACCTCACAGATACGCAGTATTTT. Translated: CASSLLGLAGALHLTDTQYF.

CDR3 protein: CASTQTGLAKNIQYF. CDR3 in DNA: TGTGCCAGCACTCAAACCGGTCTAGCCAAAAACATTCAGTACTTC. V usage is TRBV27 and J usage is TRBJ2-4; no clear D. The CDR3 sequence is 15 residues long. Germline CDR1 and CDR2: MNHEY and SMNVEV (reference sequence). Trimming shortened V by 7 bases and J by 0 bases, and 13 bases separated the two germline ends.

The chain has TRBV5-1 and TRBJ2-1; D perhaps matches TRBD1 (5 bases). Germline CDR1 and CDR2: SGHRS and YFSETQ. Trimming removed 0 bases from V and 10 bases from J, with 17 bases in between. There are 15 residues in the CDR3. In DNA, the CDR3 is TGCGCCAGCAGCTTGGTTATGCAGGGAATAAGGGAGCAGTTCTTC. The encoded protein is CASSLVMQGIREQFF.

The chain is built from TRBV2 and TRBJ2-7, with a possible D match to TRBD2 (5 bases). The CDR3 contains 12 residues. The ends were cut back, 3 bases at V and 9 bases at J, with 12 bases in the middle. The germline gives CDR1 SNHLY, CDR2 FYNNEI. In DNA, the CDR3 is TGTGCCAGCAGTGATAGGGAGACGGCGCAGTACTTC. Amino acids: CASSDRETAQYF.